The sequence of this TCR beta chain was determined in a study of T cells after yellow fever vaccination. This clonotype has only a few counts. The target antigen is unknown. Trimming pared 5 bases from V and 2 bases from J, leaving 13 bases between. Germline-derived CDR1 and CDR2 are MDHEN and SYDVKM. The CDR3 sequence is 15 residues long. Overall study findings and caveats: Shared CD4/CD8 clonotypes were a small share, likely from convergent recombination. By day 5 rather than day 15, the secondary response had peaked, though it was weaker. Bulk-population clonotypes that are abundant could appear as contaminants in FACS-sorted repertoires.

In making TCR cDNA, 5'RACE template switching added a universal primer site and UMIs to it. TCRdb processed the 5' RACE reads anew with MiXCR; each CDR3 protein has one entry. The data show 450,000 to 650,000 distinct CDR3 sequences, about 13% seen once. The chain joins TRBV28 to TRBJ2-1; D not resolved. The sequencing used PBMCs, collected on the day of the yellow fever booster vaccination. The receptor was derived from a man aged 25-45 years who received the YFV17D yellow fever vaccine. The CDR3 DNA reads TGTGCCAGCAGTCCTGCCCCGGGCACCTACAATGAGCAGTTCTTC. Protein: CASSPAPGTYNEQFF.